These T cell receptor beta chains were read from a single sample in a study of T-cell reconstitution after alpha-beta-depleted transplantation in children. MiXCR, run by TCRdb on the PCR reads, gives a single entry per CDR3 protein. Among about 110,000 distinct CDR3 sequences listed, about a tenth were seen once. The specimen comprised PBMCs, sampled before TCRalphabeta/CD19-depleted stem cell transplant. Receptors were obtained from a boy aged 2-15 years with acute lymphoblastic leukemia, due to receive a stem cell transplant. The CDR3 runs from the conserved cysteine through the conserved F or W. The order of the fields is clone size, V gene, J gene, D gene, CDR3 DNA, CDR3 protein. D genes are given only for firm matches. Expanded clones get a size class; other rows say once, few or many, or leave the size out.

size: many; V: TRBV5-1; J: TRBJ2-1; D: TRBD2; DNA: TGCGCCAGCACCCCTGGATACGGGCCGGGACTAGAGTCCTACAATGAGCAGTTCTTC; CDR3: CASTPGYGPGLESYNEQFF
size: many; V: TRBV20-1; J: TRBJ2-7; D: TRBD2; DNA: TGCAGTGCTAGTAGTGTTAGCGGGAGGTCCTACGAGCAGTACTTC; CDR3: CSASSVSGRSYEQYF
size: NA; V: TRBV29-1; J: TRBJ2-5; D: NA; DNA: TGCAGCGTTAGCGGGTCACGGAGAGAGACCCAGTACTTC; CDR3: CSVSGSRRETQYF
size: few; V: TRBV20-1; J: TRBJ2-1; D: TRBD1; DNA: TGCAGTGCTTTAACCCTAACGGGACAGGGGAAGCAGTTCTTC; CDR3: CSALTLTGQGKQFF
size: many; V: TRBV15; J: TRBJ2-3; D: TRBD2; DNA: TGTGCCACCAGCAGAGATCTTCGGGCTAGCGGGGATACGCAGTATTTT; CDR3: CATSRDLRASGDTQYF
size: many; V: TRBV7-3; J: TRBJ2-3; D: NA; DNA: TGTGCCAGCAGCTTGTCGGGGTCCACAGATACGCAGTATTTT; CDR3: CASSLSGSTDTQYF
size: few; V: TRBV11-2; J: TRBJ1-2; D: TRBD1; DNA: TGTGCCAGCAGCTTAGTAAAAGACAGGGGGCGGCTTAACTATGGCTACACCTTC; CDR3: CASSLVKDRGRLNYGYTF
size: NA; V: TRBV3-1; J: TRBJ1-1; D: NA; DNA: TGTGCCAGCAGCTCCCGATTGGGTTACACTGAAGCTTTCTTT; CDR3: CASSSRLGYTEAFF
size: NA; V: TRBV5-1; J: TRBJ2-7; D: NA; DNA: TGCGCCAGCAGCTTGGGTCCGCCAGGGCAGACCTACGAGCAGTACTTC; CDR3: CASSLGPPGQTYEQYF
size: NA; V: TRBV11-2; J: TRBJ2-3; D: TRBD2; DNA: TGTGCCAGGGGGGAGGGGATGACAGATACGCAGTATTTT; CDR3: CARGEGMTDTQYF
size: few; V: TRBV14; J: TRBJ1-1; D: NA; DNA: TGTGCCAGCAGCCCTCAGGTGTACACTGAAGCTTTCTTT; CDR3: CASSPQVYTEAFF
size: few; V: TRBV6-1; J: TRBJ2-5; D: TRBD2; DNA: TGTGCCAGCAGTGCGACGGGACTAGCGGGAGGTCGTAAAGAGACCCAGTACTTC; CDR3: CASSATGLAGGRKETQYF
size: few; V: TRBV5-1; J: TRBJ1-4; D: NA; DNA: TGCGCCAGCAGCTTAGGCGGGAATTTTGCAACTAATGAAAAACTGTTTTTT; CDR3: CASSLGGNFATNEKLFF
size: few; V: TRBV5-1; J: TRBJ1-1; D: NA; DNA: TGCGCCAGCAGCATCAACTACAGGGTGAACCCTGAAGCTTTCTTT; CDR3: CASSINYRVNPEAFF
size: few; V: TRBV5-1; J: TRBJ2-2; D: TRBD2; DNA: TGCGCCAGCAGCTTACTTACTAGCGGGAGTAGCACCGGGGAGCTGTTTTTT; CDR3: CASSLLTSGSSTGELFF
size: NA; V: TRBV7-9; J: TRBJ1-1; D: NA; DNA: TGTGCCAGCAGCTTAGTCGTCATGGGGTCGCGGGCTTTCTTT; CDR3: CASSLVVMGSRAFF
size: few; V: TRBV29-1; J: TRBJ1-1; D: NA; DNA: TGCAGCGTTGCCACAACCCAGAACACTGAAGCTTTCTTT; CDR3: CSVATTQNTEAFF
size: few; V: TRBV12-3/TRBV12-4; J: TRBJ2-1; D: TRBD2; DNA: TGTGCCAGCAGCCTGAGCGGGAGTGAGTCCTACAATGAGCAGTTCTTC; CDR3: CASSLSGSESYNEQFF
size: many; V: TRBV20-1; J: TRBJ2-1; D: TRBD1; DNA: TGCAGTGCCAGGGGACAGGGGAAAATTAATGAGCAGTTCTTC; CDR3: CSARGQGKINEQFF
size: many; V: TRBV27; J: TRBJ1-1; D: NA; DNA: TGTGCCAGCCCCCAACCAGGGTCCCCTAACACTGAAGCTTTCTTT; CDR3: CASPQPGSPNTEAFF
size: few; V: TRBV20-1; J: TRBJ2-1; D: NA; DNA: TGCAGTGCTAGAGATCTCTATTCGCCCCGCTCCTACAATGAGCAGTTCTTC; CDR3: CSARDLYSPRSYNEQFF
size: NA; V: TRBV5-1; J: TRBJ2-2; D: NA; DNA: TGCGCCAGCAGCCCGGGGGTAGACACCGGGGAGCTGTTTTTT; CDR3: CASSPGVDTGELFF
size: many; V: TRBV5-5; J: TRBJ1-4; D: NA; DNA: TGTGCCAGCAGCTTGGCGAGTGAACCAAATGAAAAACTGTTTTTT; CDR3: CASSLASEPNEKLFF
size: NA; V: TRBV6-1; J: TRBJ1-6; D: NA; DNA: TGTGCCAGCAGCGGGGGGAGACAGGCGGTTACACCCCTCCACTTT; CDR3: CASSGGRQAVTPLHF
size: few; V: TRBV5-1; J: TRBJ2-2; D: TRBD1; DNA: TGCGCCAGCAGCCCAGGGGTAGGGGGCCGAACCGGGGAGCTGTTTTTT; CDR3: CASSPGVGGRTGELFF
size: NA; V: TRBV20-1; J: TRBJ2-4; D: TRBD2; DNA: TGCAGTGCTAGAGTCCCTAGCGGGGATTTCCTAGCCAAAAACATTCAGTACTTC; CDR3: CSARVPSGDFLAKNIQYF
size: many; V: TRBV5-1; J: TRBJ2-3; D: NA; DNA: TGCGCCAGCAGCTTAGGACCGCGGTCTATCTTAGATACGCAGTATTTT; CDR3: CASSLGPRSILDTQYF
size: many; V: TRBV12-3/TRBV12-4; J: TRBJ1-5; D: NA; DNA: TGTGCCAGCAGTTTAAGCGGCAATCAGCCCCAGCATTTT; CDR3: CASSLSGNQPQHF
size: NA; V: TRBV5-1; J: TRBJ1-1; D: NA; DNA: TGCGCCAGCAGCTTGGCCTGGGCCAAGGGGAACACTGAAGCTTTCTTT; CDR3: CASSLAWAKGNTEAFF
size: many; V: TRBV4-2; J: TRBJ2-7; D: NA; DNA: TGTGCCAGCAGCCGGGACCTAGGTAGGGGGTACGAGCAGTACTTC; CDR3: CASSRDLGRGYEQYF
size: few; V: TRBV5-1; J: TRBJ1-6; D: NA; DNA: TGCGCCAGCAGCACGCATGGGGACTCACCCCTCCACTTT; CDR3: CASSTHGDSPLHF
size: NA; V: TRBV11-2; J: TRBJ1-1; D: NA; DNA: TGTGCCAGCAGCTTAGACGGGGCGAACACTGAAGCTTTCTTT; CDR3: CASSLDGANTEAFF
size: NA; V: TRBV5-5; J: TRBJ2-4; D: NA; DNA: TGTGCCAGCAGCTTGGGGGGTGGGAACATTCAGTACTTC; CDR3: CASSLGGGNIQYF
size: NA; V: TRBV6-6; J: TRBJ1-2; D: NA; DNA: TGTGCCAGCAGTTACACCGGCTATGGCTACACCTTC; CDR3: CASSYTGYGYTF
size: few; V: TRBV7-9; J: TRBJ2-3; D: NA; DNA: TGTGCCAGCAGCGACCCCGGGGTTAGCACAGATACGCAGTATTTT; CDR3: CASSDPGVSTDTQYF
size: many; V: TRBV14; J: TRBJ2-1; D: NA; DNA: TGTGCCAGCAGCCAAGCCGTCCTGGGGGTCAAGTTCTTC; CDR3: CASSQAVLGVKFF
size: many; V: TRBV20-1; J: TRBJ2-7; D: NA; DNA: TGCAGTGCTATGGGACCCGTCGAGCAGTACTTC; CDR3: CSAMGPVEQYF
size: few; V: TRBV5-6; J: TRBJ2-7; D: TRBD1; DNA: TGTGCCAGCAGCTTAGGGGGCTTTAGCTCCTACGAGCAGTACTTC; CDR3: CASSLGGFSSYEQYF
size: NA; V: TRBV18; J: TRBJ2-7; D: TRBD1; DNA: TGTGCCAGCTCAACCAGGACAGGAATGGCCTACGAGCAGTACTTC; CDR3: CASSTRTGMAYEQYF
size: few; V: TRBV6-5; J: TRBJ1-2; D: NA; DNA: TGTGCCAGCAGTTATTCCCGGGAAAACTATGGCTACACCTTC; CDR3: CASSYSRENYGYTF
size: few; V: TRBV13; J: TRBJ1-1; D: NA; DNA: TGTGCCAGCAGCTTAGGCCGCGGGGTATCTGGGGCTGAAGCTTTCTTT; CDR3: CASSLGRGVSGAEAFF
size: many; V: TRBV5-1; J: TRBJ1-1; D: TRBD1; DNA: TGCGCCAGCAGCTCACCGGACAGGGCAACTGAAGCTTTCTTT; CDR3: CASSSPDRATEAFF